Each of the 27 T cell receptor beta chains below was sequenced from the same sample in a study of T cells in Graves' hyperthyroidism and ophthalmopathy. Amplification targeted TCR beta CDR3 regions from RNA transcripts. The TCR CDR3 first-round RT-PCR relied on the HTBI primer set. A single record per CDR3 protein comes from TCRdb applying MiXCR to the multiplex PCR reads. Found here are around 520,000 distinct CDR3 sequences, roughly 15% of them singletons; the top ten hold 11% to 15%. What was sequenced was blood. Receptor source: a middle-aged woman with Graves' hyperthyroidism.

A few counts support this clonotype. This chain connects TRBV15 to TRBJ2-2; D unclear. The CDR3 is 14 amino acids. In germline, CDR1 is LNHNV, CDR2 YYDKDF (reference sequence). V was trimmed by 0 bases and J by 6 bases, leaving 8 bases between them. The CDR3 loop is CATSRDQDAGELFF. In DNA form, the CDR3 reads TGTGCCACCAGCAGAGATCAAGACGCCGGGGAGCTGTTTTTT.

This clonotype was recorded at least ten times. J is TRBJ1-2 and V is TRBV7-2; the D gene is possibly TRBD1 (6 bases). The CDR3 runs 15 residues. The V end lost 7 bases, the J end lost 7 bases, and 22 bases lay between the germline ends. Germline CDR1 SGHTA, CDR2 FQGNSA. The CDR3 sequence is CASKPPGGGGGGYTF. The CDR3, as DNA: TGTGCCAGCAAACCCCCCGGTGGGGGCGGGGGTGGCTACACCTTC. The full variable domain, in which reference TRBV7-2 and TRBJ1-2 provide the parts outside the CDR3, is GAGVSQSPSNKVTEKGKDVELRCDPISGHTALYWYRQSLGQGLEFLIYFQGNSAPDKSGLPSDRFSAERTGGSVSTLTIQRTQQEDSAVYLCASKPPGGGGGGYTFGSGTRLTVV.

There are many counts of this clonotype. This chain connects TRBV9 to TRBJ1-2; TRBD1 is a possible D gene (5 bases). The CDR3 runs 16 residues. V dropped 2 bases and J dropped 4 bases, with 18 bases sitting between them. Germline V lookup: CDR1 SGDLS, CDR2 YYNGEE. CDR3 coding DNA: TGTGCCAGCAGCGTCTCTGGGGGGGAGGGGCCCTATGGCTACACCTTC. Its protein is CASSVSGGEGPYGYTF.

For this clonotype: A much more abundant neighbour one base away suggests this may be a read error. The genes are TRBV14 and TRBJ2-1; D remains ambiguous. CDR1 is SGHDN, CDR2 FVKESK, per germline. The CDR3 consists of 12 residues. This CDR3 is CASSHVYNERFF. The CDR3 bases are TGTGCCAGCAGCCACGTCTACAATGAGCGGTTCTTC. The full variable domain, with the rest looked up from reference TRBV14 and TRBJ2-1, is EAGVTQFPSHSVIEKGQTVTLRCDPISGHDNLYWYRRVMGKEIKFLLHFVKESKQDESGMPNNRFLAERTGGTYSTLKVQPAELEDSGVYFCASSHVYNERFFGPGTRLTVL.

This clonotype was counted only a few times. This chain uses TRBV19 with TRBJ1-1; the D gene is possibly TRBD1 (5 bases). Looked up from germline, CDR1 is LNHDA and CDR2 is SQIVND (reference sequence). The CDR3 has 14 residues. V was pared by 6 bases and J by 1 base, with 12 bases between. The CDR3 is CASSPGPANTEAFF. In DNA, the CDR3 is TGTGCCAGTAGCCCGGGACCCGCGAACACTGAAGCTTTCTTT.

This clonotype was observed many times. V usage is TRBV2 and J usage is TRBJ2-7; unclear D gene. Trimming stripped 4 bases from V and 0 bases from J, with 13 bases between. The CDR3 runs 15 residues. CDR1 and CDR2 (germline): SNHLY, FYNNEI. CDR3 sequence: CASSARTFSSYEQYF. CDR3 coding DNA: TGTGCCAGCAGTGCTAGGACGTTCAGCTCCTACGAGCAGTACTTC.

This clonotype was counted many times. The chain uses TRBV20-1 and TRBJ1-6, with D perhaps matching TRBD1 (5 bases). The CDR3 length is 15 residues. The V end lost 3 bases, the J end lost 0 bases, and 9 bases lay between the germline ends. Germline CDR1 and CDR2: DFQATT and SNEGSKA (reference sequence). CDR3 amino acids: CSARGENSYNSPLHF. CDR3 nucleotides: TGCAGTGCTAGGGGGGAAAACTCCTATAATTCACCCCTCCACTTT.

This clonotype has at least ten counts. The chain employs TRBV7-2 and TRBJ2-1; TRBD2 matches at 12 bases. Unmatched junction bases numbered 8, after V lost 5 bases and J lost 9 bases. This CDR3 contains 15 residues. Germline V gene sequence: CDR1 SGHTA, CDR2 FQGNSA. The CDR3 spells CASSPQVLAGGEQFF. The CDR3 DNA is TGTGCCAGCAGCCCCCAAGTACTAGCGGGAGGTGAGCAGTTCTTC.

The table lists this clonotype with many counts. The chain combines TRBV27 with TRBJ2-2, with unresolved D. Trimming shortened V by 2 bases and J by 4 bases, and 11 bases separated the two germline ends. CDR1 MNHEY and CDR2 SMNVEV come from the germline V gene (reference sequence). The CDR3 has 15 residues. This CDR3 is CASSLRLETTGELFF. The CDR3 bases are TGTGCCAGCAGTTTACGCCTAGAGACCACCGGGGAGCTGTTTTTT.

This clonotype was picked up many times. The genes are TRBV30 and TRBJ2-2, with D tentatively TRBD1 or TRBD2 (5 bases each). This CDR3 spans 13 amino acids. The V end lost 2 bases, the J end lost 6 bases, and 10 bases lay between the germline ends. Germline CDR1 is GTSNPN and CDR2 is SVGIG (reference sequence). The DNA for the CDR3 is TGTGCCTGGAGTATCCAGGGACCCGGGGAGCTGTTTTTT. Translated: CAWSIQGPGELFF. Together with reference TRBV30 and TRBJ2-2, the CDR3 gives the full variable domain: SQTIHQWPATLVQPVGSPLSLECTVEGTSNPNLYWYRQAAGRGLQLLFYSVGIGQISSEVPQNLSASRPQDRQFILSSKKLLLSDSGFYLCAWSIQGPGELFFGEGSRLTVL.

This clonotype was counted a few times. This rearrangement joins TRBV4-1 to TRBJ2-1; D is tentatively TRBD1 or TRBD2 (5 bases each). This CDR3 is 17 amino acids long. Per the germline V gene, CDR1 is MGHRA and CDR2 is YSYEKL. V lost 3 bases and J lost 4, with 19 bases in between. The CDR3 coding sequence is TGCGCCAGCAGCCAGCTTGTTGGAGACGGGGCATACAATGAGCAGTTCTTC. Translation: CASSQLVGDGAYNEQFF.

V and J are TRBV3-1 and TRBJ2-5, with unresolved D. Germline V gene sequence: CDR1 LGHDT, CDR2 YNNKEL (reference sequence). V was shortened by 4 bases and J by 6 bases, with 9 bases between the two germline ends. The CDR3 has 12 residues. The CDR3 DNA follows: TGTGCCAGCAGCCGCGAACTACAGACCCAGTACTTC. Its translation is CASSRELQTQYF.

This clonotype was seen a handful of times. CDR3 residues: CASSQEMPDYTYEQYF. CDR3 nucleotide sequence: TGTGCCAGCAGCCAAGAGATGCCGGACTATACCTACGAGCAGTACTTC. The genes are TRBV4-2 and TRBJ2-7, with D possibly TRBD2 on 6 matching bases. The germline gives CDR1 LGHNA, CDR2 YNFKEQ. The CDR3 runs to 16 residues. The germline V and J ends were trimmed by 0 bases and 2 bases, with 14 bases remaining between them.

This clonotype showed up many times. The rearrangement uses TRBV20-1 and TRBJ1-1; the D gene is possibly TRBD1 (6 bases). Germline V gene data show CDR1 as DFQATT and CDR2 as SNEGSKA (reference sequence). The V and J ends lost 6 bases and 5 bases respectively, with 19 bases between them. The CDR3 covers 14 residues. The CDR3 DNA follows: TGCAGTGCGTTGGACAGAATGGGTGCGACTGAAGCTTTCTTT. This codes for CSALDRMGATEAFF.

This clonotype has at least ten counts. V usage is TRBV27 and J usage is TRBJ2-1; 7 positions match TRBD2. CDR1 is MNHEY, CDR2 SMNVEV, per germline (reference sequence). The CDR3 is 14 residues long. CDR3 coding DNA: TGTGCTACCAGGCGGGAGTTTGCCTACAATGAGCAGTTCTTC. It specifies CATRREFAYNEQFF.

Ten or more counts support this clonotype. The chain links TRBV11-2 to TRBJ2-7, with D unresolved. V dropped 10 bases and J dropped 2 bases, with 12 bases sitting between them. This CDR3 has 12 residues. In germline, CDR1 is SGHAT, CDR2 FQNNGV. The CDR3 sequence: CATFGTPYEQYF. For the CDR3, the DNA is TGTGCCACCTTCGGCACCCCCTACGAGCAGTACTTC.

This clonotype has ten or more counts. The genes are TRBV27 and TRBJ2-1, with a weak D call TRBD1 (6 bases). Trimming took 8 bases from V and 7 from J, leaving 18 bases between them. Germline CDR1 MNHEY, CDR2 SMNVEV (reference sequence). The CDR3 sequence is 14 residues long. CDR3 sequence: CASGLWQGRNEQFF. The DNA for the CDR3 is TGTGCCAGCGGCCTGTGGCAGGGGCGAAATGAGCAGTTCTTC.

A few counts support this clonotype. At one of its ends the junction is not consistent with the germline gene, which may arise from a read error. V and J are TRBV6-1 and TRBJ2-2, with D perhaps given as TRBD1 or TRBD2 (7 bases each). Germline CDR1 is MNHNS and CDR2 is SASEGT. This CDR3 spans 14 amino acids. CDR3 amino acids: CASKRAGGDGELLF. CDR3 in DNA: TGTGCCAGCAAAAGGGCAGGGGGGGACGGGGAGCTGCTTTTT.

This clonotype was detected ten times or more. The chain combines TRBV12-3 or TRBV12-4 with TRBJ2-1, with D possibly matching TRBD2 (5 bases). Trimming removed 7 bases at V and 6 bases at J, with 10 bases between. The length of the CDR3 is 12 residues. DNA for the CDR3: TGTGCCAGCACCCGACTAACCAATGAGCAGTTCTTC. Translated: CASTRLTNEQFF.

The V and J genes are TRBV10-3 and TRBJ2-5, with D tentatively TRBD1 (5 bases). The CDR3 spans 14 residues. In germline, CDR1 is ENHRY, CDR2 SYGVKD. The ends were cut back, 3 bases at V and 5 bases at J, with 13 bases in the middle. The DNA for the CDR3 is TGTGCCATCAGTGATCGACAGTTGGAGGAGACCCAGTACTTC. It is translated as CAISDRQLEETQYF.

This clonotype was seen at least ten times. This rearrangement joins TRBV20-1 to TRBJ2-7; 7 bases fit TRBD2. Germline loops: CDR1 DFQATT, CDR2 SNEGSKA (reference sequence). Germline trimming cut 8 bases from V and 4 bases from J; bases unmatched to any gene: 14. This CDR3 is built from 14 residues. In nucleotides, the CDR3 is TGCAGTCCCCACCCCGGCGGGAGAGTTTACGAGCAGTACTTC. Protein: CSPHPGGRVYEQYF.

The rearrangement uses TRBV5-8 and TRBJ1-1, with TRBD1 matching 7 bases. CDR1 SGHTS and CDR2 YDEGEE come from the germline V gene. The CDR3 spans 14 residues. V shed 4 bases, J shed 3 bases, and the junction held 6 bases outside the gene matches. CDR3 coding DNA: TGTGCCAGCAGCCGAGGTAGGGGGCACACTGAAGCTTTCTTT. Residues: CASSRGRGHTEAFF.

This clonotype has ten or more counts. The chain has TRBV7-9 and TRBJ1-1, with D perhaps TRBD1 (6 bases). Germline V gene sequence: CDR1 SEHNR, CDR2 FQNEAQ (reference sequence). There are 13 residues in the CDR3. V was pared by 7 bases and J by 2 bases, with 11 bases between. CDR3 sequence: CASTRTANTEAFF. CDR3 in DNA: TGTGCCAGCACCCGGACAGCAAACACTGAAGCTTTCTTT.

This clonotype came up many times. The chain carries TRBV7-2 and TRBJ1-1, with D uncertain. Trimming took 0 bases from V and 5 from J, leaving 7 bases between them. This CDR3 comprises 13 residues. Looked up from germline, CDR1 is SGHTA and CDR2 is FQGNSA. CDR3 in amino acids: CASSLAGRTEAFF. CDR3 coding DNA: TGTGCCAGCAGCTTAGCGGGGAGAACTGAAGCTTTCTTT.

About this clonotype itself: One junction end disagrees with the germline gene, perhaps due to a read error. The chain links TRBV7-7 to TRBJ1-5, with D unresolved. The CDR3 consists of 16 residues. Germline V CDR1 and CDR2: SSHAT, FNYEAQ (reference sequence). The CDR3 loop is CASSLSGYVSNQPQHF. CDR3 nucleotide sequence: TGTGCTAGCAGCTTATCAGGTTACGTGAGCAATCAGCCCCAGCATTTT. The full variable domain, with the rest looked up from reference TRBV7-7 and TRBJ1-5, is GAGVSQSPRYKVTKRGQDVTLRCDPISSHATLYWYQQALGQGPEFLTYFNYEAQPDKSGLPSDRFSAERPEGSISTLTIQRTEQRDSAMYRCASSLSGYVSNQPQHFGDGTRLSIL.

At least ten counts were recorded for this clonotype. V and J are TRBV7-2 and TRBJ2-3, with 8 bases aligning to TRBD1. Germline V CDR1 and CDR2: SGHTA, FQGNSA. This CDR3 is built from 16 residues. Unmatched junction bases numbered 6, after V lost 2 bases and J lost 2 bases. The CDR3 spells CASSLRSGGFTDTQYF. The CDR3, as DNA: TGTGCCAGCAGCTTAAGGTCAGGGGGCTTCACAGATACGCAGTATTTT.

This clonotype was counted at least ten times. This sequence joins TRBV29-1 and TRBJ2-7, with D possibly TRBD1 on 5 matching bases. V dropped 1 base and J dropped 2 bases, with 24 bases sitting between them. This CDR3 has 18 residues. Germline CDR1 reads SQVTM; CDR2 reads ANQGSEA. Here the CDR3 DNA reads TGCAGCGTTGAAGGGGGAACGTCAGGGTCGGCTCTTCCCTACGAGCAGTACTTC. Protein sequence: CSVEGGTSGSALPYEQYF.